Listed below are T cell receptor beta chains from one sample, sequenced in a study of persistence of HIV-infected CD4 T cells. Assay: immunoSEQ multiplex PCR; the TCRdb copy retains only in-frame clones and omits some. The sample gives approximately 15,000 clones, approximately 75% of which show up once; 15% to 20% is in the top ten. These receptors are not linked to any known antigen. This specimen was CD4+ T cells sorted from PBMCs after approximately 20-hour stimulation, taken from a patient who received antiretroviral therapy. Receptors were obtained from an adult man with HIV who was CMV-seropositive. Each CDR3 is given with its conserved first and last residue. D genes are given only for firm matches. Rows may omit the clone size; those that give it use once, few, many or a size class.

size,V,D,J,DNA,CDR3
few,TRBV7-3,TRBD2,TRBJ2-3,TGTGCCAGCAGCCTTAGCGGGGGCGCAGATACGCAGTATTTT,CASSLSGGADTQYF
NA,TRBV27,TRBD2,TRBJ2-1,TGTGCCAGCAGTTTACCGGGGGGGCCGAGGAATGAGCAGTTCTTC,CASSLPGGPRNEQFF
NA,TRBV5-1,TRBD1,TRBJ1-1,TGCGCCAGCAGCTTCTCCTACGGGACAGGTGGTGGTGAAGCTTTCTTT,CASSFSYGTGGGEAFF
NA,TRBV24-1,TRBD1,TRBJ2-1,TGTGCCACCAGTGAGCTCGGGACAGGGGGCCCCTACTCCTACAATGAGCAGTTCTTC,CATSELGTGGPYSYNEQFF
NA,TRBV7-9,NA,TRBJ1-6,TGTGCCAGCAGCTTAAATACACAGGGTATCAAGATCCACTTT,CASSLNTQGIKIHF
medium-sized,TRBV5-1,NA,TRBJ2-7,TGCGCCAGCAGCACTTCCAGGGGAAGCGACTACGAGCAGTACTTC,CASSTSRGSDYEQYF
NA,TRBV14,NA,TRBJ1-1,TGTGCCAGCAGCCTCACAGCGAACACTGAAGCTTTCTTT,CASSLTANTEAFF
NA,TRBV7-9,TRBD2,TRBJ2-7,TGTGCCAGCAGCTCACCCCGGGGTAGCGGGGACCCTCACTCCTACGAGCAGTACTTC,CASSSPRGSGDPHSYEQYF
NA,TRBV18,TRBD1,TRBJ1-6,TGTGCCAGCTCACCCCGGGACAGGGTCTATTCACCCCTCCACTTT,CASSPRDRVYSPLHF
NA,TRBV5-1,NA,TRBJ2-7,TGCGCCAGCAGGGCCCAAAGCTCCTACGAGCAGTACTTC,CASRAQSSYEQYF
NA,TRBV15,NA,TRBJ2-7,TGTGCCACCAGCAGAGTCAGGGATGCCTACGAGCAGTACTTC,CATSRVRDAYEQYF
few,TRBV10-1,TRBD1,TRBJ1-5,TGCGCCAGCAGTCCGGACAGGGCTCCTAGCAATCAGCCCCAGCATTTT,CASSPDRAPSNQPQHF
NA,TRBV15,NA,TRBJ1-3,TGTGCCACCAGCAGAGGAGGGCTGAGGGTTCTAGGAAACACCATATATTTT,CATSRGGLRVLGNTIYF
once,TRBV24-1,TRBD2,TRBJ2-3,TGTGCCACCAGTGACAGAGGACTAGCGGGGGTTGATACGCAGTATTTT,CATSDRGLAGVDTQYF
NA,TRBV5-1,NA,TRBJ2-2,TGCGCCAGCAGTGGAGGGGGGGCCGGCACCGGGGAGCTGTTTTTT,CASSGGGAGTGELFF
few,TRBV12-3/TRBV12-4,NA,TRBJ2-2,TGTGCCAGCACCTGGGGGCCCGGGGAGCTGTTTTTT,CASTWGPGELFF
few,TRBV27,NA,TRBJ2-7,TGTGCCAGCAGTATGCAGGGGGGTAGCTCCTACGAGCAGTACTTC,CASSMQGGSSYEQYF
few,TRBV5-1,TRBD2,TRBJ2-7,TGCGCCAGCAGCTTGGTATCCCGACTAGCCGGGGAGCAGTACTTC,CASSLVSRLAGEQYF
NA,TRBV29-1,NA,TRBJ1-2,TGCAGCGTTGAGGTGCAGACCTATGGCTACACCTTC,CSVEVQTYGYTF
NA,TRBV28,TRBD2,TRBJ2-3,TGTGCCAGCAGTAGCCCGGGACTAGTAGCCACAGATACGCAGTATTTT,CASSSPGLVATDTQYF
NA,TRBV5-1,NA,TRBJ1-1,TGCGCCAGCAGCTTGAACAGGGTGGTGAACACTGAAGCTTTCTTT,CASSLNRVVNTEAFF
few,TRBV28,NA,TRBJ2-1,TGTGCCAGCAGTTCGGGGGAGAGCTCCTACAATGAGCAGTTCTTC,CASSSGESSYNEQFF
NA,TRBV24-1,NA,TRBJ2-7,TGTGCCACCAGTGAGCACGGGGCGGGTAACGAGCAGTACTTC,CATSEHGAGNEQYF
NA,TRBV5-1,NA,TRBJ2-2,TGCGCCAGCAGCTTTGGGTGGGAGAACACCGGGGAGCTGTTTTTT,CASSFGWENTGELFF